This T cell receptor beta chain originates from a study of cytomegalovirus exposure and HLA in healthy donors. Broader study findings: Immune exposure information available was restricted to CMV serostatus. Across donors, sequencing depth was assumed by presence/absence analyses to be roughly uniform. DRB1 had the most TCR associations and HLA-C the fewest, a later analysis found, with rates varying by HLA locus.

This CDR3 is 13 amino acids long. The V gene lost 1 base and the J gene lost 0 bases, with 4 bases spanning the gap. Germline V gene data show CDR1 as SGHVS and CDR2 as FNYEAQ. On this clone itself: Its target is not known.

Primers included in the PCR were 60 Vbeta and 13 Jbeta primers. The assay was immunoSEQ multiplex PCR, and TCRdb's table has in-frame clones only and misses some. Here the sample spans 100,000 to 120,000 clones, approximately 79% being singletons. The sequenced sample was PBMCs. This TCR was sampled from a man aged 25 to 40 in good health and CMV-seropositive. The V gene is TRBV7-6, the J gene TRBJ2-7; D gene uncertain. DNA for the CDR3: TGTGCCAGCAGCTTAGACAGCTCCTACGAGCAGTACTTC. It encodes CASSLDSSYEQYF.